Sequencing of this TCR beta chain was carried out in a study of blood T cell repertoires in COVID-19. The overall study: The analysed material was cDNA or gDNA that came from T cells, B-cell-depleted T cells, or PBMCs.

This clone appeared once. The germline CDR1 and CDR2 sequences are SGHVS and FQNEAQ. The CDR3 covers 13 residues. The V gene lost 5 bases and the J gene lost 6 bases, with 11 bases spanning the gap. The authors' processing: Cell counts per sample came from amplifying reference gene primers. TCRdb's copy holds only in-frame clones and misses some; the assay was immunoSEQ multiplex PCR. V, J and clone size derive from that table, while D and trimming were established from the DNA sequence. The profile shows about 41,000 clones, over 70% of them singletons. The chain is built from TRBV7-8 and TRBJ2-1; weak D call: TRBD1 (6 bases). The sequence was obtained from a woman of 80 years or more with active or convalescent COVID-19. Input material: peripheral blood. Here the CDR3 DNA reads TGTGCCAGCAGCCCTCAGACAGGCAATGAGCAGTTCTTC. It encodes CASSPQTGNEQFF.